The T cell receptor (beta chain) under discussion was sequenced for a study of T and B cells in COVID-19 patients. Study-level information: Most recovered patients had mild to moderate COVID-19 treated as outpatients.

Multiplex PCR with BIOMED2 TRB-A/B primer pools amplified TRB rearrangements. TCRdb analysed the multiplex PCR reads with MiXCR anew, one entry per CDR3 protein. The sample has approximately 5,100 distinct CDR3 sequences; roughly 29% are singletons. V was trimmed by 3 bases and J by 2 bases, leaving 10 bases between them. Germline CDR1 is LNHDA and CDR2 is SQIVND (reference sequence). The CDR3 length is 14 residues. TRB was amplified from about 260-540 ng of blood genomic DNA. By sample share, this clonotype is medium-sized (0.01 to 0.1%). This chain links TRBV19 with TRBJ1-2, with D possibly TRBD1 on 5 matching bases. This sequence was found in a human donor with active COVID-19. The source material was blood. CDR3 loop: CASSITGSNYGYTF. The CDR3 DNA sequence: TGTGCCAGTAGTATCACAGGATCAAACTATGGCTACACCTTC. Drawing the rest from reference TRBV19 and TRBJ1-2, the complete variable domain is DGGITQSPKYLFRKEGQNVTLSCEQNLNHDAMYWYRQDPGQGLRLIYYSQIVNDFQKGDIAEGYSVSREKKESFPLTVTSAQKNPTAFYLCASSITGSNYGYTFGSGTRLTVV.